This passage covers 24 T cell receptor beta chains from one sample sequenced in a study of blood T cell repertoires in COVID-19. Assay used: immunoSEQ multiplex PCR; TCRdb lists only in-frame clones, some missing. There are some 400,000 clones in the sample; just under 90% occur only once, and 1.7% lies in the top ten. What was sequenced was PBMCs or T cells enriched from blood (not recorded which). The receptors were sampled from a woman aged 30 to 39 who had recovered from COVID-19.

The gene calls are TRBV5-1 and TRBJ2-3, with D possibly being TRBD1 (5 bases). This CDR3 is 13 amino acids long. Germline CDR1 reads SGHRS; CDR2 reads YFSETQ. The ends were cut back, 6 bases at V and 0 bases at J, with 8 bases in the middle. CDR3 nucleotide sequence: TGCGCCAGCAACAGGAGAAGCACAGATACGCAGTATTTT. Amino acid sequence: CASNRRSTDTQYF.

On this clone: Other DNA sequences from this sample encode an identical CDR3 as well. This rearrangement joins TRBV5-1 to TRBJ2-2; D perhaps matches TRBD1 (5 bases). Germline values: CDR1 SGHRS, CDR2 YFSETQ. The length of the CDR3 is 13 residues. Trimming stripped 3 bases from V and 5 bases from J, with 8 bases between. The chain's CDR3 is CASSSQGTGELFF. For the CDR3, the DNA is TGCGCCAGCAGCTCCCAGGGTACCGGGGAGCTGTTTTTT.

The rearrangement links TRBV30 to TRBJ1-3, with D unresolved. CDR3 length: 13 amino acids. The V end was cut by 3 bases, the J end by 7 bases, with 13 bases between. Per the germline V gene, CDR1 is GTSNPN and CDR2 is SVGIG (reference sequence). CDR3 loop: CAWSSVAANTIYF. DNA of the CDR3: TGTGCCTGGAGCTCGGTGGCGGCCAACACCATATATTTT.

In DNA form, the CDR3 reads TGTGCCAGCAGTTCGTGGCCGGGACAGGGGGCCTACGAGCAGTACTTC. Translating gives CASSSWPGQGAYEQYF. The genes are TRBV27 and TRBJ2-7, with 11 bases lining up with TRBD1. The germline V gene encodes CDR1 MNHEY and CDR2 SMNVEV (reference sequence). This CDR3 comprises 16 residues. Trimming removed 4 bases from V and 2 bases from J; junction bases left unmatched: 7.

The CDR3: CATGQSRGEKLFF. CDR3 in DNA: TGTGCCACCGGACAAAGCCGGGGGGAAAAACTGTTTTTT. The chain uses TRBV24-1 and TRBJ1-4, with D tentatively TRBD1 (5 bases). The ends were cut back, 9 bases at V and 8 bases at J, with 15 bases in the middle. This CDR3 has 13 residues. Germline CDR1 reads KGHDR; CDR2 reads SFDVKD.

V and J are TRBV12-5 and TRBJ2-2; TRBD2 agrees at 12 bases. Trimming cost V 2 bases and J 3 bases; bases outside gene matches: 4. The germline gives CDR1 LGHNT, CDR2 FRNRAP. The CDR3 loop spans 17 amino acids. The CDR3 nucleotides read TGTGCTAGTGGTTTGCCGCTAGCGGGAGGGGACACCGGGGAGCTGTTTTTT. Its protein is CASGLPLAGGDTGELFF.

The chain employs TRBV2 and TRBJ1-2, with 7 bases identical to TRBD1. The germline V gene encodes CDR1 SNHLY and CDR2 FYNNEI. J was trimmed by 4 bases and V by 7 bases; bases with no gene match: 18. The CDR3 extends over 17 amino acids. CDR3 residues: CASNRPGGSLGAYGYTF. CDR3 sequence (DNA): TGTGCCAGCAATCGGCCAGGGGGGTCACTCGGAGCCTATGGCTACACCTTC.

V is TRBV5-5 and J is TRBJ1-2; perhaps TRBD1 as D (5 bases). Germline V gives CDR1 SGHKS, CDR2 YYEKEE (reference sequence). CDR3 size: 16 residues. Trimming left V 0 bases short and J 2 bases short, with 14 bases between. CDR3 sequence reads: CASSLAVQGWNYGYTF. CDR3 nucleotide sequence: TGTGCCAGCAGCTTGGCCGTGCAGGGTTGGAACTATGGCTACACCTTC. Full variable domain (remainder filled in from reference TRBV5-5 and TRBJ1-2): DAGVTQSPTHLIKTRGQQVTLRCSPISGHKSVSWYQQVLGQGPQFIFQYYEKEERGRGNFPDRFSARQFPNYSSELNVNALLLGDSALYLCASSLAVQGWNYGYTFGSGTRLTVV.

This chain joins TRBV7-3 and TRBJ2-3; 7 bases align to TRBD2. CDR3 size: 14 residues. J gave up 4 bases and V 3 bases, and 4 bases lay outside the gene matches. CDR1 is SGHTA and CDR2 is FQGTGA in the germline V gene. The CDR3 is CASSLGGSADTQYF. For the CDR3, the DNA is TGTGCCAGCAGCTTGGGAGGGTCTGCAGATACGCAGTATTTT.

The rearrangement uses TRBV7-2 and TRBJ2-7, with 9 bases aligning to TRBD1. This CDR3 spans 15 amino acids. J was trimmed by 4 bases and V by 4 bases; bases with no gene match: 8. The germline V gene encodes CDR1 SGHTA and CDR2 FQGNSA. The CDR3 spells CASSSGQGSWYEQYF. The CDR3 DNA reads as TGTGCCAGCAGCTCAGGACAGGGGAGTTGGTACGAGCAGTACTTC.

The chain couples TRBV29-1 to TRBJ2-6; 7 nucleotides agree with TRBD1. V trimming: 6 bases; J trimming: 2 bases; junction bases outside the gene matches: 4. Germline assignment: CDR1 SQVTM and CDR2 ANQGSEA. This CDR3 spans 14 amino acids. The CDR3 region has the DNA TGCAGCGTGACAGGGCGAGCTGGGGCCAACGTCCTGACTTTC. Protein: CSVTGRAGANVLTF.

This chain links TRBV4-1 with TRBJ1-1; D may be TRBD1 (5 bases). The CDR3 sequence is 13 residues long. Germline-derived CDR1 and CDR2 are MGHRA and YSYEKL. V shed 2 bases and J shed 4 bases, with 8 bases lying between them. CDR3 amino acids: CASSQSGGTEAFF. CDR3 sequence (DNA): TGCGCCAGCAGCCAATCGGGGGGCACTGAAGCTTTCTTT.

The gene calls are TRBV7-8 and TRBJ2-5; D uncertain. V was cut by 4 bases and J by 2 bases, with 2 bases left in between. This CDR3 comprises 11 residues. Germline loops: CDR1 SGHVS, CDR2 FQNEAQ. The CDR3 sequence is CASSSQETQYF. As DNA, the CDR3 is TGTGCCAGCAGCTCGCAAGAGACCCAGTACTTC. The variable domain in full, completed from reference TRBV7-8 and TRBJ2-5, reads GAGVSQSPRYKVAKRGQDVALRCDPISGHVSLFWYQQALGQGPEFLTYFQNEAQLDKSGLPSDRFFAERPEGSVSTLKIQRTQQEDSAVYLCASSSQETQYFGPGTRLLVL.

The chain links TRBV5-3 to TRBJ1-5; D is possibly TRBD1 (6 bases). TRBV5-3 is marked as an open reading frame, function uncertain. The CDR3 length is 15 residues. Trimming pared 0 bases from V and 6 bases from J, leaving 13 bases between. CDR3 sequence: CARSLGGTRFQPQHF. In nucleotides, the CDR3 is TGTGCCAGAAGCTTGGGGGGGACAAGGTTTCAGCCCCAGCATTTT.

The chain recombines TRBV19 with TRBJ1-3; no definite D call. This CDR3 has 16 amino acids. V lost 5 bases and J 0 bases, leaving 14 bases between the germline ends. Germline V gene sequence: CDR1 LNHDA, CDR2 SQIVND (reference sequence). DNA for the CDR3: TGTGCCAGTAGTTTCAAACTACCCTTCTCTGGAAACACCATATATTTT. This sequence encodes CASSFKLPFSGNTIYF.

The genes are TRBV2 and TRBJ1-1; D remains unclear. The CDR3 totals 12 residues. Trimming took off 6 bases at V and 1 base at J, with 6 bases between the two ends. Germline lookup yields CDR1 SNHLY and CDR2 FYNNEI. The CDR3 DNA reads TGTGCCAGCAGCCCAGGGAACACTGAAGCTTTCTTT. Translated, it gives CASSPGNTEAFF.

The chain carries TRBV12-3 or TRBV12-4 and TRBJ1-4, with a weak D call TRBD1 (5 bases). The CDR3 is 13 amino acids. V lost 4 bases to trimming and J lost 5 bases, with 8 bases between them. The CDR3 DNA sequence: TGTGCCAGCAGTTACAGGATAAATGAAAAACTGTTTTTT. This translates into CASSYRINEKLFF.

In nucleotides, the CDR3 is TGTGCCACCAGTGACGGTTCCGGCTACACCTTC. Translation gives CATSDGSGYTF. The chain employs TRBV24-1 and TRBJ1-2; D is undetermined. With 4 bases removed from V and 8 bases from J, the gap between germline ends came to 7 bases. This CDR3 contains 11 residues. Germline loops: CDR1 KGHDR, CDR2 SFDVKD.

V is TRBV7-2 and J is TRBJ2-7; D might be TRBD1 (5 bases). V gave up 3 bases and J gave up 6 bases, with 9 bases separating them. CDR1 and CDR2 from the germline V gene are SGHTA and FQGNSA. The CDR3 runs to 12 residues. CDR3: CASSFVRAEQYF. The CDR3 DNA reads TGTGCCAGCAGCTTCGTCAGGGCCGAGCAGTACTTC.

The chain uses TRBV15 and TRBJ1-5; D unresolved. Germline V gene sequence: CDR1 LNHNV, CDR2 YYDKDF (reference sequence). The CDR3 is made up of 13 amino acids. V lost 3 bases and J lost 1, with 4 bases in between. CDR3 region: CATSSQSNQPQHF. The DNA of the CDR3 is TGTGCCACCAGCAGTCAGAGCAATCAGCCCCAGCATTTT.

This chain uses TRBV19 with TRBJ2-2, with 8 bases matching TRBD1. The CDR3 sequence is 14 residues long. Germline assignment: CDR1 LNHDA and CDR2 SQIVND (reference sequence). The V gene end was trimmed by 7 bases and the J gene end by 4 bases; junction bases not matched to a gene: 5. Written as DNA, the CDR3 is TGTGCCAGTACCACCACAGGGGGCACCGGGGAGCTGTTTTTT. The encoded protein is CASTTTGGTGELFF.

This chain joins TRBV4-2 and TRBJ1-4, with D maybe TRBD1 (5 bases). Germline loops: CDR1 LGHNA, CDR2 YNFKEQ. CDR3 length equals 16 residues. V was clipped by 0 bases and J by 3 bases, with 11 bases between them. CDR3 sequence reads: CASSQEGGTANEKLFF. The CDR3 nucleotides read TGTGCCAGCAGCCAAGAAGGAGGGACGGCTAATGAAAAACTGTTTTTT.

The CDR3 DNA is TGTGCCAGCAGTCTCATGGGGGGGGCGCTTGATGGCTACACCTTC. It yields the protein CASSLMGGALDGYTF. V and J are TRBV28 and TRBJ1-2; perhaps TRBD1 as D (6 bases). Trimming took off 5 bases at V and 6 bases at J, with 19 bases between the two ends. Germline assignment: CDR1 MDHEN and CDR2 SYDVKM. This CDR3 spans 15 amino acids.

The chain joins TRBV6-2 or TRBV6-3 to TRBJ2-3; 7 bases map to TRBD1. V lost 5 bases, J lost 4 bases, and 6 bases stayed unmatched. CDR1 MNHEY and CDR2 SVGEGT come from the germline V gene. The CDR3 has 14 residues. For the CDR3, the DNA is TGTGCCAGCAGTGAGACAGGGCGAGCAGATACGCAGTATTTT. This encodes CASSETGRADTQYF.